A single sample gave rise to the 26 T cell receptor beta chains below, sequenced in a study of T cells in Graves' hyperthyroidism and ophthalmopathy. Amplification targeted TCR beta CDR3 regions from RNA transcripts. The TCR CDR3 first-round RT-PCR relied on the HTBI primer set. Each CDR3 protein is one row after TCRdb ran MiXCR on the multiplex PCR reads. The profile shows roughly 710,000 distinct CDR3 sequences, 30% to 40% of them singletons. Sequenced: blood. These receptors were taken from a woman in her thirties or forties with Graves' hyperthyroidism.

CDR3 bases: TGCAGTGCTACCCCTACGACAGGGGGCTATAATTCACCCCTCCACTTT. Amino acid sequence: CSATPTTGGYNSPLHF. The rearrangement joins TRBV20-1 to TRBJ1-6; TRBD1 agrees at 9 bases. The CDR3 covers 16 residues. The V gene end was trimmed by 4 bases and the J gene end by 3 bases; junction bases not matched to a gene: 7. Germline-derived CDR1 and CDR2 are DFQATT and SNEGSKA (reference sequence).

Comment on this clonotype: Germline is not matched at one junction end, which may reflect a read error. V and J are TRBV19 and TRBJ1-1; D call uncertain. The CDR3 has 13 residues. Germline values: CDR1 LNHDA, CDR2 SQIVND (reference sequence). The CDR3, as DNA: TGTGCCAGTAGTACAGACCGGAACGCTGAAGCTTTCTTT. It codes for CASSTDRNAEAFF.

The V call is TRBV9, the J call TRBJ2-6, with D uncertain. Trimming left V 3 bases short and J 8 bases short, with 3 bases between. Germline-derived CDR1 and CDR2 are SGDLS and YYNGEE. This CDR3 is 11 amino acids long. The CDR3 loop is CASSDPNVLTF. CDR3 sequence (DNA): TGTGCCAGCAGCGACCCCAACGTCCTGACTTTC.

The CDR3 loop reads CASSQVRLGYTEAFF. CDR3 nucleotides: TGCGCCAGCAGCCAAGTAAGACTAGGGTACACTGAAGCTTTCTTT. The rearrangement links TRBV5-1 to TRBJ1-1; D unresolved. Trimming took 4 bases from V and 3 from J, leaving 16 bases between them. Germline values: CDR1 SGHRS, CDR2 YFSETQ. CDR3 length: 15 amino acids.

This clonotype was detected only once. This may stem from a read error, because a much larger clone lies one nucleotide away. The chain employs TRBV7-3 and TRBJ1-1; 7 nucleotides align to TRBD1. V trimming: 5 bases; J trimming: 4 bases; junction bases outside the gene matches: 7. In germline, CDR1 is SGHTA, CDR2 FQGTGA. This CDR3 contains 14 residues. The CDR3 sequence: CASSKDRVVTEAFF. The CDR3 DNA sequence: TGTGCCAGCAGCAAAGACAGGGTAGTCACTGAAGCTTTCTTT.

At least ten counts were recorded for this clonotype. This rearrangement joins TRBV5-1 to TRBJ2-2; D possibly uses TRBD1 or TRBD2 (5 bases each). CDR1 is SGHRS and CDR2 is YFSETQ in the germline V gene. The CDR3 length is 14 residues. V lost 2 bases and J 5 bases, leaving 10 bases between the germline ends. CDR3 DNA: TGCGCCAGCAGCTTCGAGGGACGGACCGGGGAGCTGTTTTTT. Amino acid sequence: CASSFEGRTGELFF.

The chain couples TRBV12-5 to TRBJ1-1; 8 bases align to TRBD1. Trimming at V came to 4 bases and at J to 3 bases, leaving 16 bases not matched to a gene. The CDR3 totals 18 residues. Germline CDR1 LGHNT, CDR2 FRNRAP. The CDR3 loop is CASGWITTGETEDTEAFF. In nucleotides, the CDR3 is TGTGCTAGTGGTTGGATAACGACAGGGGAGACTGAGGACACTGAAGCTTTCTTT. Looking up the rest from reference TRBV12-5 and TRBJ1-1 gives the full variable domain: DARVTQTPRHKVTEMGQEVTMRCQPILGHNTVFWYRQTMMQGLELLAYFRNRAPLDDSGMPKDRFSAEMPDATLATLKIQPSEPRDSAVYFCASGWITTGETEDTEAFFGQGTRLTVV.

The chain recombines TRBV7-2 with TRBJ2-3; no definite D call. Germline CDR1 SGHTA, CDR2 FQGNSA. The CDR3 totals 16 residues. The V end lost 4 bases, the J end lost 1 base, and 15 bases lay between the germline ends. CDR3 protein: CASSSGPGGGTDTQYF. CDR3 sequence (DNA): TGTGCCAGCAGCTCCGGGCCCGGCGGCGGCACAGATACGCAGTATTTT.

The chain couples TRBV7-2 to TRBJ2-2; D not resolved. With 11 bases removed from V and 4 bases from J, the gap between germline ends came to 17 bases. The germline CDR1 and CDR2 sequences are SGHTA and FQGNSA. This CDR3 is 14 amino acids long. As DNA, the CDR3 is TGTGCCTGGACCGCACTCAGGACCACCGGGGAGCTGTTTTTT. Amino acids: CAWTALRTTGELFF.

The rearrangement uses TRBV7-8 and TRBJ2-7; D possibly corresponds to TRBD1 (5 bases). The CDR3 runs to 14 residues. The germline V gene has CDR1 SGHVS and CDR2 FQNEAQ. Trimming took off 0 bases at V and 7 bases at J, with 13 bases between the two ends. CDR3 sequence (DNA): TGTGCCAGCAGCTTAGCGGGGCCCAACAATGAGCAGTACTTC. Protein: CASSLAGPNNEQYF.

This clonotype was seen many times. This chain joins TRBV5-4 and TRBJ2-7, with D perhaps TRBD1 (6 bases). The CDR3 is 15 residues long. V lost 0 bases and J lost 0, with 10 bases in between. Germline V gene sequence: CDR1 SGHNT, CDR2 YYREEE (reference sequence). CDR3: CASSLDVRGSYEQYF. CDR3 DNA: TGTGCCAGCAGCTTGGACGTCAGGGGCTCCTACGAGCAGTACTTC.

This clonotype has just a few counts. This chain uses TRBV12-3 or TRBV12-4 with TRBJ1-2; possibly TRBD1 for D (6 bases). The CDR3 totals 14 residues. V was trimmed by 2 bases and J by 0 bases, leaving 7 bases between them. The CDR3 DNA reads TGTGCCAGCAGTTTATGGACAGCTAACTATGGCTACACCTTC. It is translated as CASSLWTANYGYTF.

The gene calls are TRBV5-1 and TRBJ2-3, with TRBD1 matching over 9 bases. CDR3 length: 16 residues. V gave up 4 bases and J gave up 4 bases; unmatched junction bases: 10. CDR1 and CDR2 (germline): SGHRS, YFSETQ. The CDR3 nucleotides read TGCGCCAGCAGCCGTATACAGGGGGCCGGGGCAGATACGCAGTATTTT. As protein: CASSRIQGAGADTQYF.

The table lists this clonotype with many counts. The chain employs TRBV7-2 and TRBJ1-2; the D is unclear. Germline assignment: CDR1 SGHTA and CDR2 FQGNSA. The CDR3 runs 15 residues. V lost 1 base to trimming and J lost 4 bases, with 13 bases between them. The CDR3 bases are TGTGCCAGCAGCTTAGGAAACTCGATGGTCTATGGCTACACCTTC. Translation gives CASSLGNSMVYGYTF.

This clonotype was seen ten or more times. The V gene is TRBV19, the J gene TRBJ1-1, with D uncertain. This CDR3 is 15 amino acids long. Looked up from germline, CDR1 is LNHDA and CDR2 is SQIVND (reference sequence). V was shortened by 6 bases and J by 0 bases, with 14 bases between the two germline ends. The DNA of the CDR3 is TGTGCCAGTAGCCGAATTCTCAGACTGAACACTGAAGCTTTCTTT. This gives the protein CASSRILRLNTEAFF. Looking up the rest from reference TRBV19 and TRBJ1-1 gives the full variable domain: DGGITQSPKYLFRKEGQNVTLSCEQNLNHDAMYWYRQDPGQGLRLIYYSQIVNDFQKGDIAEGYSVSREKKESFPLTVTSAQKNPTAFYLCASSRILRLNTEAFFGQGTRLTVV.

This clonotype appeared many times. This rearrangement joins TRBV7-8 to TRBJ1-6; D not resolved. The germline gives CDR1 SGHVS, CDR2 FQNEAQ. With 4 bases removed from V and 9 bases from J, the gap between germline ends came to 22 bases. This CDR3 contains 17 residues. Here the CDR3 reads CASSSTQLQVRGSPLHF. The CDR3 DNA reads TGTGCCAGCAGCTCCACCCAACTGCAGGTCCGGGGTTCACCCCTCCACTTT.

The chain joins TRBV20-1 to TRBJ2-3; 7 bases fit TRBD2. Germline CDR1 DFQATT, CDR2 SNEGSKA (reference sequence). The CDR3 has 14 amino acids. J gave up 1 base and V 5 bases, and 6 bases lay outside the gene matches. In DNA, the CDR3 is TGCAGTGCTCCTAAAGCGGGACGCACAGATACGCAGTATTTT. Translating it yields CSAPKAGRTDTQYF.

This clonotype was observed a few times. This chain links TRBV6-6 with TRBJ2-7; D not resolved. This CDR3 spans 12 amino acids. Germline V lookup: CDR1 MNHNY, CDR2 SVGAGI (reference sequence). V lost 8 bases, J lost 3 bases, and 11 bases lay in between. CDR3 protein: CASRPSSYEQYF. CDR3 sequence (DNA): TGTGCCAGCCGTCCCTCTAGCTACGAGCAGTACTTC.

There are a few counts of this clonotype. J is TRBJ2-2 and V is TRBV2, with TRBD2 matching 11 bases. The CDR3 has 15 amino acids. CDR1 SNHLY and CDR2 FYNNEI come from the germline V gene. The CDR3 region has the DNA TGTGCTATCAACCAACTAGCGGGGGACACCGGGGAGCTGTTTTTT. Its protein product is CAINQLAGDTGELFF.

The sample holds many counts of this clonotype. The V and J genes are TRBV20-1 and TRBJ1-1, with 7 bases matching TRBD1. V trimming: 0 bases; J trimming: 3 bases; junction bases outside the gene matches: 13. The CDR3 runs to 17 residues. The germline V gene encodes CDR1 DFQATT and CDR2 SNEGSKA (reference sequence). CDR3 nucleotide sequence: TGCAGTGCTAGAGATCTGGAGGGGGCGCAAAGGGACACTGAAGCTTTCTTT. Protein product: CSARDLEGAQRDTEAFF.

The chain links TRBV6-5 to TRBJ1-5; D may be TRBD1 (5 bases). The CDR3 runs to 14 residues. Per the germline V gene, CDR1 is MNHEY and CDR2 is SVGAGI. Trimming left V 5 bases short and J 7 bases short, with 15 bases between. The CDR3 reads CASSIGGVVQPQHF. CDR3 DNA sequence: TGTGCCAGCAGTATCGGGGGGGTAGTCCAGCCCCAGCATTTT.

This clonotype was recorded many times. This chain uses TRBV2 with TRBJ2-7; D is tentatively TRBD1 or TRBD2 (5 bases each). The V gene lost 8 bases and the J gene lost 2 bases, with 10 bases spanning the gap. Per the germline V gene, CDR1 is SNHLY and CDR2 is FYNNEI. The CDR3 has 12 residues. The DNA for the CDR3 is TGTGCCAGCGGGACGGTGGCCTACGAGCAGTACTTC. Translation gives CASGTVAYEQYF. The variable domain in full, with the rest retrieved from reference TRBV2 and TRBJ2-7, is EPEVTQTPSHQVTQMGQEVILRCVPISNHLYFYWYRQILGQKVEFLVSFYNNEISEKSEIFDDQFSVERPDGSNFTLKIRSTKLEDSAMYFCASGTVAYEQYFGPGTRLTVT.

The chain uses TRBV7-2 and TRBJ1-1; 9 bases are shared with TRBD1. Trimming removed 3 bases from V and 4 bases from J; junction bases left unmatched: 6. CDR3 length: 15 amino acids. Germline V gene sequence: CDR1 SGHTA, CDR2 FQGNSA. The CDR3 nucleotides read TGTGCCAGCAGCTTCGGACCGGGACAGGGCACTGAAGCTTTCTTT. This sequence encodes CASSFGPGQGTEAFF.

This clonotype has a handful of counts. The junction and the germline gene differ at one end; a read error may be behind it. The chain links TRBV10-3 to TRBJ2-3; no clear D gene. The CDR3 length is 15 residues. Germline V gene lookup returns CDR1 ENHRY and CDR2 SYGVKD. The CDR3 DNA reads TGTGCAATCAAATTGTTCGACACGAGCACAGATACGCAGTATTTT. Protein sequence: CAIKLFDTSTDTQYF.

This clonotype was seen repeatedly, ten times or more. This rearrangement joins TRBV7-6 to TRBJ1-6, with 9 bases fitting TRBD1. The junction had 1 base not matched to a gene; V was cut back by 0 bases and J by 4 bases. This CDR3 is 16 amino acids long. Germline assignment: CDR1 SGHVS and CDR2 FNYEAQ. The CDR3 DNA sequence: TGTGCCAGCAGCTTAGCACAGGGGGCATATAATTCACCCCTCCACTTT. Its protein product is CASSLAQGAYNSPLHF.

This clonotype was observed at least ten times. This sequence joins TRBV10-3 and TRBJ1-6, with 9 bases identical to TRBD1. After removal of 11 bases from V and 4 bases from J, the junction contained 9 bases not matched to a gene. This CDR3 has 15 amino acids. The germline gives CDR1 ENHRY, CDR2 SYGVKD. As DNA, the CDR3 is TGTGCCTCAGAGGACAGGGGTCTATATAATTCACCCCTCCACTTT. Its protein is CASEDRGLYNSPLHF.